The 5 T cell receptor beta chains below were found in one sample sequenced in a study of identical twins (dated by TCRdb to between 2015 and 2016). Library construction relied on 5' RACE. Sequencing took place on an Illumina HiSeq 2000. Using fastp trimming at Q25 and MiXCR clonotype assembly, TCRdb reanalyzed the public sequencing data and kept in-frame beta chains. CDR3 protein duplicates are merged, each entry listing the most common genes and DNA. The sample includes around 670,000 distinct CDR3 sequences, with 6% to 6.5% observed a single time. The ten largest clones take up roughly 1.6% of the sample. Sequences were obtained from naive T cells sorted from blood. Taken with the paper, the label for cell subset or site translates to: cells isolated with a human naive T-cell isolation kit. These receptors were collected from a man between 18 and 35 years old in good health.

The J gene is TRBJ1-6, the V gene TRBV20-1; D gene unclear. Trimming removed 3 bases at V and 10 bases at J, with 13 bases between. The germline V gene has CDR1 DFQATT and CDR2 SNEGSKA (reference sequence). CDR3 length: 13 residues. CDR3 nucleotide sequence: TGCAGTGCTAGGTCGAATCGAGTATCACCCCTCCACTTT. Translation: CSARSNRVSPLHF.

There are many counts of this clonotype. The chain recombines TRBV20-1 with TRBJ2-7; the D is unclear. V lost 2 bases to trimming and J lost 3 bases, with 14 bases between them. Germline V gene lookup returns CDR1 DFQATT and CDR2 SNEGSKA (reference sequence). This CDR3 is built from 14 residues. The CDR3 coding sequence is TGCAGTGCTAGACCAAGTACCAATAACTACGAGCAGTACTTC. The encoded protein is CSARPSTNNYEQYF.

This clonotype was observed a single time. This may stem from a read error, because a much larger clone lies one nucleotide away. The rearrangement links TRBV27 to TRBJ2-3; unclear D gene. Germline V gene lookup returns CDR1 MNHEY and CDR2 SMNVEV (reference sequence). The V gene lost 3 bases and the J gene lost 7 bases, with 17 bases spanning the gap. The length of the CDR3 is 15 residues. The CDR3 DNA is TGTGCCAGCAGTTTTGTTTGGCAGGATGGGTATACGCAGTATTTT. It encodes CASSFVWQDGYTQYF.

The chain has TRBV12-3 or TRBV12-4 and TRBJ2-7; TRBD2 aligns across 8 bases. CDR3 length: 14 amino acids. Unmatched junction bases numbered 10, after V lost 6 bases and J lost 6 bases. The CDR3 region has the DNA TGTGCCAGCAGCACCTCAGCGGGAGCGGTCGAGCAGTACGTC. Protein product: CASSTSAGAVEQYV.

J is TRBJ2-7 and V is TRBV7-6; 9 bases are a match to TRBD1. Germline V gives CDR1 SGHVS, CDR2 FNYEAQ. J gave up 3 bases and V 5 bases, and 8 bases lay outside the gene matches. This CDR3 is 15 amino acids long. CDR3 region: CASSPPGTGYYEQYF. DNA for the CDR3: TGTGCCAGCAGCCCGCCCGGGACAGGGTACTACGAGCAGTACTTC.